Given below is one TCR beta chain in context. Its specificity is not known. The DNA is omitted, as the CDR3 cannot be located on it reliably, and the CDR3 follows TCRdb's listing. The CDR3 adds up to 22 amino acids, both ends counted. The germline V gene encodes CDR1 MNHEY and CDR2 SVGAGI. The data stem from a study of T-cell reconstitution after alpha-beta-depleted transplantation in children. Study-level results: The high TCRbeta diversity at day 60 in some patients came from surviving recipient T cells and thymic progenitors. After one year, T-cell counts and TCRbeta diversity mostly came from new T cells. Roughly two months post-transplant, alpha-beta T cells reportedly originated from several hundred graft clones that had expanded.

Preparation of the TCRbeta library was carried out with unique molecular identifiers. TCRdb processed the PCR reads anew with MiXCR; each CDR3 protein has one entry. Seen here are about 1,000,000 distinct CDR3 sequences, about 29% observed once, and the top ten hold under 30%. The clonotype was recovered from a boy under two years old who had a stem cell transplant for SCID, so the T cells may come from the graft donor. The J gene is TRBJ1-1, the V gene TRBV6-5. The specimen was PBMCs, mostly from graft donor cells, collected 360 days after TCRalphabeta/CD19-depleted stem cell transplant. The CDR3 loop is CASGRAGRAEAFFRAGRAEAFF.